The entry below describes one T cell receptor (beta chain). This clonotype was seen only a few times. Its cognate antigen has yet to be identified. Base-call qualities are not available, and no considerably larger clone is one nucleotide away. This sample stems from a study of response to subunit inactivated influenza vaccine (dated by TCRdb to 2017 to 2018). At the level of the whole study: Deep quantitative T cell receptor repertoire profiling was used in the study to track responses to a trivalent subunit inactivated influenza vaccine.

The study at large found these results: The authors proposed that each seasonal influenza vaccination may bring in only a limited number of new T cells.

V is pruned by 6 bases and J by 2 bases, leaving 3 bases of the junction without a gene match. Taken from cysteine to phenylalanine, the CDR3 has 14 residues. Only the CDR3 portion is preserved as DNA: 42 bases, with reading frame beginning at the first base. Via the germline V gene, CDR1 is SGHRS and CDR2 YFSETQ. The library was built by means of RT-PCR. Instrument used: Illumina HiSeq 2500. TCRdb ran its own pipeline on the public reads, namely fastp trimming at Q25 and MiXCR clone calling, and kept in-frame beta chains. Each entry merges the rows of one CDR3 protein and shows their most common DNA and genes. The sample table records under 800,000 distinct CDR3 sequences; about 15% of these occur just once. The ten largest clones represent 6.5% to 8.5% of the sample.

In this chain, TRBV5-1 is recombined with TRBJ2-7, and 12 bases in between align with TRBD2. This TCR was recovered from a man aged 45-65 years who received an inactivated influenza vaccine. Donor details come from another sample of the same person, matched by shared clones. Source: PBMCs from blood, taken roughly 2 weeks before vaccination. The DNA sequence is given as TGCGCCAGCAAGACTAGCGGGAGAACCTACGAGCAGTACTTC. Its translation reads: CASKTSGRTYEQYF.